These 18 T cell receptor beta chains share one sample of origin, sequenced in a study of shared clonotypes between healthy human individuals. The data were produced by immunoSEQ multiplex PCR, yet TCRdb's version contains in-frame clones alone and is incomplete. The sample lists about 1 million clones; 70% to 80% were seen once. The material sequenced was memory CD4+ T cells from PBMCs. The subset was: CD45RA-negative fraction. Every receptor here comes from a man younger than 30 in good health. Some clones in this sample may be carry-over from other donors' samples.

The V gene is TRBV6-5, the J gene TRBJ1-5, with 9 nucleotides matching TRBD1. The CDR3 runs to 14 residues. Germline V gene data show CDR1 as MNHEY and CDR2 as SVGAGI. V shed 1 base and J 5 bases; nucleotides not matched to a gene: 0. CDR3 DNA: TGTGCCAGCAGTTACTGGACAGGGGATCAGCCCCAGCATTTT. Protein: CASSYWTGDQPQHF.

Note on this clone: The conserved phenylalanine or tryptophan is not found at the CDR3 terminus, so this likely reflects a read error. The genes are TRBV27 and TRBJ1-2; 10 positions agree with TRBD1. V gave up 2 bases and J gave up 3 bases; unmatched junction bases: 9. This CDR3 is built from 17 residues. The germline V gene has CDR1 MNHEY and CDR2 SMNVEV (reference sequence). CDR3 sequence: CASSLNAGTGEDYGYTL. The CDR3 coding sequence is TGTGCCAGCAGTTTAAACGCCGGGACAGGGGAGGACTATGGCTACACCCTC.

Remarks on this clone: Other DNA sequences of this sample code for an identical CDR3. V and J are TRBV7-2 and TRBJ2-1; D is ambiguous. V lost 3 bases, J lost 10 bases, and 7 bases lay in between. Germline CDR1 is SGHTA and CDR2 is FQGNSA. This CDR3 is built from 11 residues. In DNA, the CDR3 is TGTGCCAGCAGCTTCACCGGGGAGCAGTTCTTC. It is translated as CASSFTGEQFF.

CDR3 nucleotides: TGTGCCAGCAGTGAGAAGGCAATCTACCTGTACAATGAGCAGTTCTTC. Protein sequence: CASSEKAIYLYNEQFF. The chain combines TRBV2 with TRBJ2-1, with unresolved D. The V gene's germline CDR1 is SNHLY and CDR2 FYNNEI. The CDR3 length is 16 residues. V dropped 3 bases and J dropped 4 bases, with 16 bases sitting between them.

The J gene is TRBJ2-7, the V gene TRBV5-1; D tentatively reads TRBD1 or TRBD2 (5 bases each). Germline V gene sequence: CDR1 SGHRS, CDR2 YFSETQ. V was trimmed by 0 bases and J by 3 bases, leaving 10 bases between them. This CDR3 is built from 14 residues. The CDR3 is CASSLGGSNYEQYF. DNA for the CDR3: TGCGCCAGCAGCTTGGGGGGGAGTAACTACGAGCAGTACTTC.

This clone is classed as medium-sized. V is TRBV7-9 and J is TRBJ1-3; D might be TRBD1 (6 bases). Germline assignment: CDR1 SEHNR and CDR2 FQNEAQ (reference sequence). The V end was cut by 4 bases, the J end by 7 bases, with 14 bases between. CDR3 size: 14 residues. CDR3 sequence reads: CASSYDIQGNTIYF. CDR3 DNA sequence: TGTGCCAGCAGCTACGACATCCAGGGGAACACCATATATTTT. The full variable domain, completed using reference TRBV7-9 and TRBJ1-3, is DTGVSQNPRHKITKRGQNVTFRCDPISEHNRLYWYRQTLGQGPEFLTYFQNEAQLEKSRLLSDRFSAERPKGSFSTLEIQRTEQGDSAMYLCASSYDIQGNTIYFGEGSWLTVV.

The rearrangement uses TRBV11-3 and TRBJ2-2; TRBD1 might be the D (5 bases). From germline, CDR1 is SGHNT and CDR2 YENEEA. There are 16 residues in the CDR3. Trimming took off 5 bases at V and 6 bases at J, with 19 bases between the two ends. CDR3 loop: CASSPRARGIPGELFF. CDR3 DNA sequence: TGTGCCAGCAGCCCCCGCGCTAGGGGTATCCCCGGGGAGCTGTTTTTT.

The chain uses TRBV11-1 and TRBJ2-7; 8 nucleotides match TRBD2. This CDR3 is built from 14 residues. The germline CDR1 and CDR2 sequences are SGHAT and FQDESV (reference sequence). Trimming at V came to 5 bases and at J to 5 bases, leaving 8 bases not matched to a gene. CDR3 sequence (DNA): TGTGCCAGCAGCCGGGGGGGGATTGGCGACGAGCAGTACTTC. This translates into CASSRGGIGDEQYF.

Turning to this clone: At one end, the junction sequence differs from germline, possibly due to a read error. Here the CDR3 reads CASGYLEQYF. The DNA for the CDR3 is TGTGCCAGCGGTTACCTTGAGCAGTACTTC. V and J are TRBV6-5 and TRBJ2-7; no definite D call. The CDR3 consists of 10 residues. Germline values: CDR1 MNHEY, CDR2 SVGAGI.

The chain has TRBV5-1 and TRBJ2-5, with 7 nucleotides matching TRBD1. Germline V lookup: CDR1 SGHRS, CDR2 YFSETQ. This CDR3 is 14 amino acids long. V was pared by 3 bases and J by 4 bases, with 6 bases of the junction left unmatched. The CDR3 nucleotides read TGCGCCAGCAGCTACCGGGACAGTTCAGAGACCCAGTACTTC. Translation gives CASSYRDSSETQYF. The full variable domain, in which reference TRBV5-1 and TRBJ2-5 provide the parts outside the CDR3, is KAGVTQTPRYLIKTRGQQVTLSCSPISGHRSVSWYQQTPGQGLQFLFEYFSETQRNKGNFPGRFSGRQFSNSRSEMNVSTLELGDSALYLCASSYRDSSETQYFGPGTRLLVL.

The rearrangement joins TRBV7-9 to TRBJ1-1; TRBD1 matches 8 bases. The CDR3 covers 15 residues. Germline-derived CDR1 and CDR2 are SEHNR and FQNEAQ (reference sequence). J lost 4 bases, V lost 4 bases, and 8 bases had no gene match. CDR3 in DNA: TGTGCCAGCAGCTCCCCAGGGGGCGCGAGCACTGAAGCTTTCTTT. Translating gives CASSSPGGASTEAFF.

The chain employs TRBV4-1 and TRBJ2-5; 12 bases align to TRBD2. J was trimmed by 2 bases and V by 3 bases; bases with no gene match: 13. The length of the CDR3 is 19 residues. CDR1 and CDR2 from the germline V gene are MGHRA and YSYEKL. The CDR3 loop reads CASSHIGLAGGPGQETQYF. CDR3 DNA sequence: TGCGCCAGCAGCCATATAGGGCTAGCGGGAGGGCCGGGACAAGAGACCCAGTACTTC.

The chain joins TRBV7-9 to TRBJ1-1, with 9 positions matching TRBD1. V was clipped by 5 bases and J by 5 bases; unmatched bases: 6. In germline, CDR1 is SEHNR, CDR2 FQNEAQ (reference sequence). The CDR3 contains 14 residues. The CDR3 protein is CASSPQGARTEAFF. The CDR3 DNA reads TGTGCCAGCAGCCCACAGGGGGCGAGGACTGAAGCTTTCTTT. The full variable domain, its missing parts supplied by reference TRBV7-9 and TRBJ1-1, is DTGVSQNPRHKITKRGQNVTFRCDPISEHNRLYWYRQTLGQGPEFLTYFQNEAQLEKSRLLSDRFSAERPKGSFSTLEIQRTEQGDSAMYLCASSPQGARTEAFFGQGTRLTVV.

V gene TRBV19 combines with J gene TRBJ1-3, with D hard to call. The CDR3 is made up of 15 amino acids. V lost 3 bases and J 2 bases, leaving 11 bases between the germline ends. The V gene's germline CDR1 is LNHDA and CDR2 SQIVND (reference sequence). Here the CDR3 reads CASSISTGAGNTIYF. The CDR3 nucleotides read TGTGCCAGTAGTATTTCCACCGGAGCTGGAAACACCATATATTTT.

This clone appeared once. V gene TRBV18 combines with J gene TRBJ2-3; D uncertain. With 4 bases removed from V and 4 bases from J, the gap between germline ends came to 18 bases. Per germline, CDR1 KGHSH and CDR2 LQKENI. The length of the CDR3 is 16 residues. Written as DNA, the CDR3 is TGTGCCAGCTCACGAGTCCCGATCTTGGGGTCAGATACGCAGTATTTT. It encodes CASSRVPILGSDTQYF. Combining the CDR3 with reference TRBV18 and TRBJ2-3 gives the whole variable domain NAGVMQNPRHLVRRRGQEARLRCSPMKGHSHVYWYRQLPEEGLKFMVYLQKENIIDESGMPKERFSAEFPKEGPSILRIQQVVRGDSAAYFCASSRVPILGSDTQYFGPGTRLTVL.

The V call is TRBV7-9, the J call TRBJ1-2; possibly TRBD1 for D (6 bases). The CDR3 runs to 15 residues. Trimming took off 2 bases at V and 5 bases at J, with 15 bases between the two ends. Germline V gene data show CDR1 as SEHNR and CDR2 as FQNEAQ (reference sequence). CDR3 bases: TGTGCCAGCAGCTTATACGCAGGGGAAGGATATGGCTACACCTTC. Residues: CASSLYAGEGYGYTF. The variable domain in full, completed from reference TRBV7-9 and TRBJ1-2, reads DTGVSQNPRHKITKRGQNVTFRCDPISEHNRLYWYRQTLGQGPEFLTYFQNEAQLEKSRLLSDRFSAERPKGSFSTLEIQRTEQGDSAMYLCASSLYAGEGYGYTFGSGTRLTVV.

Note on this clone: Additional DNA sequences in this sample encode the identical CDR3. V usage is TRBV2 and J usage is TRBJ1-2; TRBD1 matches 8 bases. Germline CDR1 and CDR2: SNHLY and FYNNEI. This CDR3 has 13 amino acids. After removal of 6 bases from V and 4 bases from J, the junction contained 4 bases not matched to a gene. DNA for the CDR3: TGTGCCAGCAGCCTTGGACAGGGCTATGGCTACACCTTC. Translated: CASSLGQGYGYTF.

The rearrangement joins TRBV5-1 to TRBJ1-4; the match to TRBD1 covers 12 bases. Germline CDR1 and CDR2: SGHRS and YFSETQ. The CDR3 totals 16 residues. J gave up 7 bases and V 4 bases, and 8 bases lay outside the gene matches. CDR3 sequence (DNA): TGCGCCAGCAGCGAGGGACAGGGGGCGCGTAGTGAAAAACTGTTTTTT. This codes for CASSEGQGARSEKLFF.